This TCR beta chain stems from a study of blood T cell repertoires in COVID-19. As for the study in general: Nucleic acid was either cDNA or gDNA, and it came from T cells, B-cell-depleted T cells, or PBMCs.

Only in-frame clones appear in the TCRdb table, and some are missing; sequencing was by immunoSEQ multiplex PCR. The data contain about 410,000 clones, 86% of them singletons. Trimming shortened V by 7 bases and J by 1 base, and 17 bases separated the two germline ends. The length of the CDR3 is 16 residues. Germline loops: CDR1 WSHSY, CDR2 SAAADI. V usage is TRBV10-2 and J usage is TRBJ2-1; D uncertain. The sequenced sample was peripheral blood. The clonotype was recovered from a woman under 40 with active or convalescent COVID-19. CDR3 sequence (DNA): TGCGCCAGCACCAGCCCGAGACACGAGTCCTACAATGAGCAGTTCTTC. Its translation is CASTSPRHESYNEQFF.